This T cell receptor beta chain emerged from a study of radiotherapy plus CTLA-4 blockade in lung cancer. Study-level background: Objective responses arose in roughly 18% of patients, and around 32% experienced disease control. Study conclusions and caveats: According to reports, early shifts in blood T cell clones, alongside interferon-beta, forecast response most accurately.

CDR1 is KGHSH, CDR2 LQKENI, per germline. The CDR3 is 17 amino acids. Between the trimmed V and J ends, which lost 3 bases and 0 bases, there was a span of 15 bases. Only in-frame clones appear in the TCRdb table, and some are missing; sequencing was by immunoSEQ multiplex PCR. The sample holds about 99,000 clones; roughly 88% are singletons and the top ten take nearly 5%. Remarks on this clone: The antigen is undetermined.

The sequenced sample was peripheral blood, obtained from a patient treated with radiotherapy plus ipilimumab. The rearrangement links TRBV18 to TRBJ2-1, with D perhaps being TRBD1 or TRBD2 (6 bases each). This receptor was taken from a human donor with non-small cell lung cancer that progressed on radiotherapy plus ipilimumab. The CDR3 DNA sequence: TGTGCCAGCTCACCCAGGGGACTTCGTAGCTCCTACAATGAGCAGTTCTTC. Residues: CASSPRGLRSSYNEQFF.